The 30 T cell receptor beta chains listed next were all sequenced from one sample in a study of low-dose radiotherapy and immunotherapy resistance in tumors. Time point reported: after trial treatment. Treatment noted: LDRT plus nivolumab, ipilimumab, low-dose cyclophosphamide and aspirin (RACIN trial). TRAV and TRBV primers primed cDNA for both TCRalpha and TCRbeta. The TCRs were subjected to amplification over approximately 19 PCR cycles employing a constant-region primer in conjunction with a V-primer adapter. TCRdb re-analysed the reads in MiXCR, keeping a single row per CDR3 protein. The sample lists under 95,000 distinct CDR3 sequences, 15% to 20% seen once, with roughly 1.5% in the top ten. Material: PBMCs, obtained after low-dose radiotherapy plus immunotherapy. Receptors originate from a male donor with prostate cancer.

This clonotype appeared many times. This chain joins TRBV2 and TRBJ2-2; D is unclear. The CDR3 is 13 amino acids. Germline V gives CDR1 SNHLY, CDR2 FYNNEI. Deletions cut 4 bases from V and 1 base from J, with 4 bases between. The CDR3 region has the DNA TGTGCCAGCAGTGTGATGAACACCGGGGAGCTGTTTTTT. Protein product: CASSVMNTGELFF.

This clonotype was counted ten times or more. The rearrangement joins TRBV20-1 to TRBJ1-1; unclear D gene. Trimming removed 2 bases at V and 5 bases at J, with 12 bases between. The germline gives CDR1 DFQATT, CDR2 SNEGSKA (reference sequence). The CDR3 is 13 residues long. CDR3 in amino acids: CSARQQTVTEAFF. The DNA for the CDR3 is TGCAGTGCTAGACAACAAACGGTAACTGAAGCTTTCTTT.

With respect to this clonotype: This probably arose from a read error, given a far larger clone one base away. The chain combines TRBV5-3 with TRBJ2-5, with D possibly called TRBD1 or TRBD2 (5 bases each). TRBV5-3 is designated an ORF whose function remains uncertain. Trimming removed 8 bases from V and 1 base from J, with 12 bases in between. There are 13 residues in the CDR3. The CDR3 reads CASNRGRQETQYF. DNA of the CDR3: TGTGCCAGCAACCGGGGACGCCAAGAGACCCAGTACTTC.

The chain uses TRBV7-2 and TRBJ2-1; 11 bases are shared with TRBD2. V lost 1 base, J lost 0 bases, and 5 bases stayed unmatched. The germline V gene has CDR1 SGHTA and CDR2 FQGNSA. The CDR3 is made up of 18 amino acids. The CDR3 sequence: CASSLVAGGPGSYNEQFF. CDR3 nucleotide sequence: TGTGCCAGCAGCTTAGTAGCGGGAGGGCCAGGCTCCTACAATGAGCAGTTCTTC.

At least ten counts were recorded for this clonotype. The V gene is TRBV18, the J gene TRBJ1-5, with 10 bases identical to TRBD1. Germline assignment: CDR1 KGHSH and CDR2 LQKENI. V dropped 5 bases and J dropped 2; count of bases not matched to a gene: 6. This CDR3 is 16 amino acids long. In nucleotides, the CDR3 is TGTGCCAGCTCATTGACCGGGACAGGGGGCAATCAGCCCCAGCATTTT. As protein: CASSLTGTGGNQPQHF.

This clonotype was recorded at least ten times. V gene TRBV7-8 combines with J gene TRBJ2-7; 10 nucleotides line up with TRBD1. CDR3 length equals 15 residues. Trimming cost V 5 bases and J 2 bases; bases outside gene matches: 6. The germline CDR1 and CDR2 sequences are SGHVS and FQNEAQ. CDR3 DNA sequence: TGTGCCAGCAGCCCCCGGACAGGGGGACCCTACGAGCAGTACTTC. This gives the protein CASSPRTGGPYEQYF.

This clonotype occurred once. The chain has TRBV6-2 or TRBV6-3 and TRBJ2-5; 10 bases match TRBD1. After removal of 8 bases from V and 7 bases from J, the junction contained 7 bases not matched to a gene. Looked up from germline, CDR1 is MNHEY and CDR2 is SVGEGT. CDR3 length: 13 amino acids. The CDR3 loop is CASLGTGAVTQYF. CDR3 sequence (DNA): TGTGCCAGCTTGGGGACAGGGGCGGTGACCCAGTACTTC.

In its sample, this clonotype was seen many times. The chain couples TRBV7-8 to TRBJ2-7; D assignment may be TRBD1 or TRBD2 (5 bases each). Trimming took 5 bases from V and 2 from J, leaving 22 bases between them. This CDR3 contains 17 residues. Germline V gene data show CDR1 as SGHVS and CDR2 as FQNEAQ. CDR3 sequence (DNA): TGTGCCAGCAGCATCGGACCGGGAATTGGGGGAACCTACGAGCAGTACTTC. The encoded protein is CASSIGPGIGGTYEQYF.

This clonotype came up many times. J is TRBJ2-1 and V is TRBV27, with 11 bases lining up with TRBD2. V was pared by 4 bases and J by 9 bases, with 11 bases of the junction left unmatched. The CDR3 is made up of 16 amino acids. CDR1 is MNHEY, CDR2 SMNVEV, per germline (reference sequence). CDR3 region: CASSSLLAGEGGEQFF. CDR3 nucleotide sequence: TGTGCCAGCAGTTCGTTACTAGCGGGAGAGGGGGGTGAGCAGTTCTTC.

The chain combines TRBV5-1 with TRBJ2-6; 13 bases are shared with TRBD2. This CDR3 is built from 18 residues. The V segment lost 4 bases and the J segment 0 bases; nucleotides outside the gene matches: 4. Germline CDR1 and CDR2: SGHRS and YFSETQ. The DNA of the CDR3 is TGCGCCAGCAGCCTCGGGACTAGCGGGATCTCTGGGGCCAACGTCCTGACTTTC. This translates into CASSLGTSGISGANVLTF. The full variable domain, in which reference TRBV5-1 and TRBJ2-6 provide the parts outside the CDR3, is KAGVTQTPRYLIKTRGQQVTLSCSPISGHRSVSWYQQTPGQGLQFLFEYFSETQRNKGNFPGRFSGRQFSNSRSEMNVSTLELGDSALYLCASSLGTSGISGANVLTFGAGSRLTVL.

The table lists this clonotype with many counts. The rearrangement links TRBV28 to TRBJ1-3, with D perhaps TRBD1 (6 bases). Germline loops: CDR1 MDHEN, CDR2 SYDVKM. The CDR3 contains 18 residues. V gave up 2 bases and J gave up 4 bases, with 21 bases separating them. The CDR3 region has the DNA TGTGCCAGCAGTTTACAGGACAGAAATCCCGCTCCCGGAAACACCATATATTTT. Translation: CASSLQDRNPAPGNTIYF.

V and J are TRBV19 and TRBJ2-1, with TRBD1 matching over 8 bases. This CDR3 is built from 17 residues. Germline V CDR1 and CDR2: LNHDA, SQIVND (reference sequence). The ends lost 4 bases at V and 8 bases at J; junction bases unmatched: 16. The CDR3 bases are TGTGCCAGTAGTAGGCCCCCAGGGGGCGGGCTACGGCATGAGCAGTTCTTC. It is translated as CASSRPPGGGLRHEQFF.

This clonotype has at least ten counts. V is TRBV6-1 and J is TRBJ1-1; the D gene is possibly TRBD1 (6 bases). Germline-derived CDR1 and CDR2 are MNHNS and SASEGT. This CDR3 comprises 12 residues. The V and J ends lost 7 bases and 4 bases respectively, with 10 bases between them. The DNA of the CDR3 is TGTGCCAGCAACGCAGGGGTCACTGAAGCTTTCTTT. Amino acid sequence: CASNAGVTEAFF.

J is TRBJ2-3 and V is TRBV19; 7 bases are a match to TRBD1. Germline V lookup: CDR1 LNHDA, CDR2 SQIVND (reference sequence). The CDR3 extends over 15 amino acids. J lost 2 bases, V lost 3 bases, and 5 bases had no gene match. The CDR3 coding sequence is TGTGCCAGTAGTATCGGGGACAGTTCCACAGATACGCAGTATTTT. Translating gives CASSIGDSSTDTQYF.

The chain links TRBV10-3 to TRBJ1-4; D unresolved. The CDR3 is made up of 13 amino acids. Trimming shortened V by 2 bases and J by 5 bases, and 6 bases separated the two germline ends. CDR1 ENHRY and CDR2 SYGVKD come from the germline V gene. The CDR3 protein is CAISEGQNEKLFF. For the CDR3, the DNA is TGTGCCATCAGTGAGGGGCAAAATGAAAAACTGTTTTTT.

This clonotype was detected ten times or more. J is TRBJ2-2 and V is TRBV5-1; D not resolved. Germline V CDR1 and CDR2: SGHRS, YFSETQ. V was clipped by 0 bases and J by 5 bases, with 5 bases between them. This CDR3 region has 13 residues. The CDR3 reads CASSLEWTGELFF. The CDR3 coding sequence is TGCGCCAGCAGCTTGGAGTGGACCGGGGAGCTGTTTTTT.

Ten or more counts support this clonotype. The V and J genes are TRBV6-2 or TRBV6-3 and TRBJ2-6; TRBD1 might be the D (6 bases). CDR1 and CDR2 from the germline V gene are MNHEY and SVGEGT. This CDR3 has 17 residues. The germline V and J ends were trimmed by 6 bases and 0 bases, with 15 bases remaining between them. The CDR3, as DNA: TGTGCCAGCAGCCCAACAGGGTCCGCCTCTGGGGCCAACGTCCTGACTTTC. Translated: CASSPTGSASGANVLTF.

This clonotype was observed many times. V usage is TRBV28 and J usage is TRBJ2-7; 8 nucleotides match TRBD2. Germline V gene data show CDR1 as MDHEN and CDR2 as SYDVKM. J lost 5 bases, V lost 6 bases, and 9 bases had no gene match. CDR3 length equals 14 residues. As DNA, the CDR3 is TGTGCCAGCAGGGCCATAGCGGGAACGAACGAGCAGTACTTC. Amino acids: CASRAIAGTNEQYF. Supplemented by reference TRBV28 and TRBJ2-7, the full variable domain reads DVKVTQSSRYLVKRTGEKVFLECVQDMDHENMFWYRQDPGLGLRLIYFSYDVKMKEKGDIPEGYSVSREKKERFSLILESASTNQTSMYLCASRAIAGTNEQYFGPGTRLTVT.

This clonotype was counted at least ten times. J is TRBJ2-7 and V is TRBV20-1; the match to TRBD1 covers 9 bases. The CDR3 loop spans 16 amino acids. Germline CDR1 DFQATT, CDR2 SNEGSKA (reference sequence). CDR3 loop: CSVFDRGNGNSYEQYF. Here the CDR3 DNA reads TGCAGCGTTTTCGACAGGGGGAATGGCAATTCTTACGAGCAGTACTTC.

This clonotype has at least ten counts. The chain carries TRBV30 and TRBJ1-3, with D tentatively TRBD1 (5 bases). Between the trimmed V and J ends, which lost 2 bases and 4 bases, there was a span of 9 bases. The CDR3 consists of 13 residues. Germline CDR1 reads GTSNPN; CDR2 reads SVGIG (reference sequence). The CDR3 protein is CAWSRDPGNTIYF. CDR3 in DNA: TGTGCCTGGAGTCGGGACCCCGGAAACACCATATATTTT.

Regarding this clonotype: Just one base apart from a much larger clone, this may be a read error. The rearrangement links TRBV23-1 to TRBJ2-5; 9 positions agree with TRBD1. TRBV23-1 qualifies as an ORF whose function is uncertain. This CDR3 comprises 17 residues. This chain's CDR3 is CASSPRPGQGLQATQYF. The DNA of the CDR3 is TGCGCCAGCAGTCCCCGTCCGGGACAGGGCCTCCAAGCGACCCAGTACTTC.

Many counts were recorded for this clonotype. The genes are TRBV4-3 and TRBJ2-7; D might be TRBD2 (6 bases). This CDR3 contains 13 residues. CDR1 and CDR2 from the germline V gene are LGHNA and YSLEER. Trimming took 3 bases from V and 3 from J, leaving 9 bases between them. The CDR3, as DNA: TGCGCCAGCAGCCAGAATAGCGGCTACGAGCAGTACTTC. Translating gives CASSQNSGYEQYF.

This clonotype was found many times. V usage is TRBV7-2 and J usage is TRBJ2-2; tentative D call: TRBD1 (6 bases). The CDR3 covers 14 residues. Germline CDR1 reads SGHTA; CDR2 reads FQGNSA. The germline V and J ends were trimmed by 1 base and 8 bases, with 11 bases remaining between them. In nucleotides, the CDR3 is TGTGCCAGCAGCTTAGGCAAGGGGGTTGGGGAGCTGTTTTTT. This gives the protein CASSLGKGVGELFF. The complete variable domain, with remaining parts taken from reference TRBV7-2 and TRBJ2-2, reads GAGVSQSPSNKVTEKGKDVELRCDPISGHTALYWYRQSLGQGLEFLIYFQGNSAPDKSGLPSDRFSAERTGGSVSTLTIQRTQQEDSAVYLCASSLGKGVGELFFGEGSRLTVL.

This clonotype was found many times. J is TRBJ2-6 and V is TRBV4-1, with D possibly being TRBD2 (6 bases). V was pared by 1 base and J by 1 base, with 26 bases between. CDR3 length equals 22 residues. CDR1 and CDR2 (germline): MGHRA, YSYEKL. This chain's CDR3 is CASSQVGAWFRGNISGANVLTF. Written as DNA, the CDR3 is TGCGCCAGCAGCCAAGTGGGTGCCTGGTTTCGGGGGAATATATCTGGGGCCAACGTCCTGACTTTC.

On this clonotype itself: A single base is all that separates this from a far larger clone, so a read error is likely. The chain carries TRBV24-1 and TRBJ2-1, with D possibly being TRBD2 (5 bases). The CDR3 has 15 residues. The V and J ends lost 3 bases and 10 bases respectively, with 18 bases between them. Germline lookup yields CDR1 KGHDR and CDR2 SFDVKD. CDR3 DNA: TGTGCCACCAGTGATCCTCGGGGAAGCTCCTACGAGCAGTTCTTC. This codes for CATSDPRGSSYEQFF.

At least ten counts were recorded for this clonotype. The V and J genes are TRBV30 and TRBJ2-7; tentatively, D is TRBD1 or TRBD2 (5 bases each). There are 13 residues in the CDR3. Germline V CDR1 and CDR2: GTSNPN, SVGIG (reference sequence). V lost 3 bases and J 0 bases, leaving 9 bases between the germline ends. The CDR3 DNA is TGTGCCTGGAGCGACGGGGCCTCCTACGAGCAGTACTTC. It is translated as CAWSDGASYEQYF.

This clonotype was found many times. The chain is built from TRBV19 and TRBJ2-2; the D gene is possibly TRBD2 (6 bases). V was clipped by 7 bases and J by 2 bases, with 17 bases between them. This CDR3 has 16 amino acids. Germline V gene sequence: CDR1 LNHDA, CDR2 SQIVND (reference sequence). The CDR3 nucleotides are TGTGCCAGTAAATTGGGCGGGACTCCTAACACCGGGGAGCTGTTTTTT. This sequence encodes CASKLGGTPNTGELFF.

This clonotype was counted at least ten times. The chain links TRBV12-3 or TRBV12-4 to TRBJ1-5, with 8 bases identical to TRBD1. Unmatched junction bases numbered 11, after V lost 5 bases and J lost 5 bases. The CDR3 totals 16 residues. As DNA, the CDR3 is TGTGCCAGCAGTCTAACCCCACAGGGGGAAGATCAGCCCCAGCATTTT. Amino acids: CASSLTPQGEDQPQHF.

There are a few counts of this clonotype. The chain links TRBV7-2 to TRBJ2-7; D is uncertain. The germline V gene has CDR1 SGHTA and CDR2 FQGNSA. The V end was cut by 0 bases, the J end by 2 bases, with 5 bases between. The CDR3 is 13 amino acids. The CDR3 here is CASSLAVPYEQYF. In DNA, the CDR3 is TGTGCCAGCAGCTTAGCAGTCCCCTACGAGCAGTACTTC.

This clonotype was counted many times. This chain joins TRBV20-1 and TRBJ2-3; D is uncertain. With 5 bases removed from V and 9 bases from J, the gap between germline ends came to 18 bases. Germline V lookup: CDR1 DFQATT, CDR2 SNEGSKA (reference sequence). CDR3 length: 13 amino acids. In DNA form, the CDR3 reads TGCAGTGCTTTCGGACGGGTAGTCAGGACGCAGTATTTT. Translating gives CSAFGRVVRTQYF.